This TCR beta chain was obtained from a study of immune characterization of retroperitoneal liposarcoma. MiXCR, run by TCRdb on the PCR reads, gives a single entry per CDR3 protein. Among roughly 11,000 distinct CDR3 sequences, approximately 25% were seen once, and the ten largest hold 7% to 10%. The V end lost 3 bases, the J end lost 2 bases, and 10 bases lay between the germline ends. CDR3 length equals 14 residues. Sequencing input: tumor tissue. The receptor comes from a female donor with retroperitoneal liposarcoma. This rearrangement joins TRBV12-3 or TRBV12-4 to TRBJ1-2; D gene uncertain. The CDR3 region has the DNA TGTGCCAGCAGTTTTTCTCGGAGCAACTATGGCTACACCTTC. It is translated as CASSFSRSNYGYTF.